One sample yielded the 9 T cell receptor beta chains listed below, sequenced in a study of PD-1 blockade in mismatch repair-deficient tumors. These receptors have no identified antigens. This table comes from immunoSEQ multiplex PCR, and its TCRdb copy is limited to in-frame clones, with some not included. The sample holds around 15,000 clones, under 90% seen once. Indicated time point: approximately 10-day in vitro stimulation with candidate neoantigen peptide 5. The sample consisted of cells cultured in vitro, taken from a patient treated with pembrolizumab. All receptors derive from an adult with mismatch repair-deficient cancer.

J is TRBJ2-5 and V is TRBV9; TRBD2 matches 11 bases. Trimming removed 0 bases from V and 5 bases from J; junction bases left unmatched: 9. The CDR3 has 17 residues. The germline V gene has CDR1 SGDLS and CDR2 YYNGEE. DNA for the CDR3: TGTGCCAGCAGCGTAGCTCCTCTAGCGGGAGGAATGGAGACCCAGTACTTC. This encodes CASSVAPLAGGMETQYF.

This chain uses TRBV28 with TRBJ1-6; D gene uncertain. Germline CDR1 reads MDHEN; CDR2 reads SYDVKM. This CDR3 contains 16 residues. Trimming removed 4 bases from V and 6 bases from J, with 16 bases in between. Here the CDR3 reads CASSWPVSGVNSPLHF. In DNA form, the CDR3 reads TGTGCCAGCAGTTGGCCCGTGAGCGGGGTTAATTCACCCCTCCACTTT.

The chain combines TRBV7-9 with TRBJ2-1; no clear D gene. Per the germline V gene, CDR1 is SEHNR and CDR2 is FQNEAQ (reference sequence). V was cut by 3 bases and J by 5 bases, with 2 bases left in between. The CDR3 has 11 residues. The CDR3 spells CASSLNNEQFF. DNA for the CDR3: TGTGCCAGCAGCTTGAACAATGAGCAGTTCTTC.

The rearrangement joins TRBV21-1 to TRBJ2-5; the table's D gene call, TRBD2, was not cross checked with the DNA. TRBV21-1 is labeled a pseudogene. This CDR3 has 11 amino acids. The CDR3 DNA reads TGTGCCAGCAGCTCCTCAGAGACCCAGTACTTC. It encodes CASSSSETQYF.

The chain couples TRBV6-5 to TRBJ2-3; either TRBD1 or TRBD2 may fit D (5 bases each). V was clipped by 2 bases and J by 4 bases, with 10 bases between them. Germline CDR1 and CDR2: MNHEY and SVGAGI. CDR3 size: 14 residues. The CDR3 sequence is CASSYVGAPDTQYF. The DNA of the CDR3 is TGTGCCAGCAGTTACGTCGGGGCTCCAGATACGCAGTATTTT.

The chain has TRBV6-6 and TRBJ2-3; 8 nucleotides match TRBD2. The CDR3 has 15 amino acids. Germline values: CDR1 MNHNY, CDR2 SVGAGI (reference sequence). J gave up 5 bases and V 4 bases, and 8 bases lay outside the gene matches. The CDR3 reads CASSSREGLVDTQYF. In nucleotides, the CDR3 is TGTGCCAGCAGTTCACGGGAGGGCCTAGTAGATACGCAGTATTTT.

The chain uses TRBV6-5 and TRBJ2-7, with TRBD2 identical over 12 bases. J lost 10 bases, V lost 4 bases, and 11 bases had no gene match. CDR1 is MNHEY and CDR2 is SVGAGI in the germline V gene. The CDR3 contains 15 residues. The CDR3 DNA sequence: TGTGCCAGCAGTTTAGGGACTAGCGGGTCCTACGGACAGTACTTC. Translation gives CASSLGTSGSYGQYF.

This sequence joins TRBV25-1 and TRBJ1-1, with a possible D match to TRBD1 (5 bases). Between the trimmed V and J ends, which lost 2 bases and 4 bases, there was a span of 14 bases. There are 15 residues in the CDR3. CDR1 is MGHDK, CDR2 SYGVNS, per germline. DNA of the CDR3: TGTGCCAGCAGTGAAGGGGGGACCCCCTTCACTGAAGCTTTCTTT. Amino acid sequence: CASSEGGTPFTEAFF.

The sample holds a few counts of this clone. This chain uses TRBV28 with TRBJ1-1; 7 positions match TRBD1. V lost 7 bases to trimming and J lost 0 bases; unmatched junction nucleotides: 5. The CDR3 runs 14 residues. Germline CDR1 and CDR2: MDHEN and SYDVKM. CDR3 residues: CASIWGQLNTEAFF. The CDR3 DNA reads TGTGCCAGCATCTGGGGACAGTTGAACACTGAAGCTTTCTTT. The whole variable domain, filled in from reference TRBV28 and TRBJ1-1, reads DVKVTQSSRYLVKRTGEKVFLECVQDMDHENMFWYRQDPGLGLRLIYFSYDVKMKEKGDIPEGYSVSREKKERFSLILESASTNQTSMYLCASIWGQLNTEAFFGQGTRLTVV.